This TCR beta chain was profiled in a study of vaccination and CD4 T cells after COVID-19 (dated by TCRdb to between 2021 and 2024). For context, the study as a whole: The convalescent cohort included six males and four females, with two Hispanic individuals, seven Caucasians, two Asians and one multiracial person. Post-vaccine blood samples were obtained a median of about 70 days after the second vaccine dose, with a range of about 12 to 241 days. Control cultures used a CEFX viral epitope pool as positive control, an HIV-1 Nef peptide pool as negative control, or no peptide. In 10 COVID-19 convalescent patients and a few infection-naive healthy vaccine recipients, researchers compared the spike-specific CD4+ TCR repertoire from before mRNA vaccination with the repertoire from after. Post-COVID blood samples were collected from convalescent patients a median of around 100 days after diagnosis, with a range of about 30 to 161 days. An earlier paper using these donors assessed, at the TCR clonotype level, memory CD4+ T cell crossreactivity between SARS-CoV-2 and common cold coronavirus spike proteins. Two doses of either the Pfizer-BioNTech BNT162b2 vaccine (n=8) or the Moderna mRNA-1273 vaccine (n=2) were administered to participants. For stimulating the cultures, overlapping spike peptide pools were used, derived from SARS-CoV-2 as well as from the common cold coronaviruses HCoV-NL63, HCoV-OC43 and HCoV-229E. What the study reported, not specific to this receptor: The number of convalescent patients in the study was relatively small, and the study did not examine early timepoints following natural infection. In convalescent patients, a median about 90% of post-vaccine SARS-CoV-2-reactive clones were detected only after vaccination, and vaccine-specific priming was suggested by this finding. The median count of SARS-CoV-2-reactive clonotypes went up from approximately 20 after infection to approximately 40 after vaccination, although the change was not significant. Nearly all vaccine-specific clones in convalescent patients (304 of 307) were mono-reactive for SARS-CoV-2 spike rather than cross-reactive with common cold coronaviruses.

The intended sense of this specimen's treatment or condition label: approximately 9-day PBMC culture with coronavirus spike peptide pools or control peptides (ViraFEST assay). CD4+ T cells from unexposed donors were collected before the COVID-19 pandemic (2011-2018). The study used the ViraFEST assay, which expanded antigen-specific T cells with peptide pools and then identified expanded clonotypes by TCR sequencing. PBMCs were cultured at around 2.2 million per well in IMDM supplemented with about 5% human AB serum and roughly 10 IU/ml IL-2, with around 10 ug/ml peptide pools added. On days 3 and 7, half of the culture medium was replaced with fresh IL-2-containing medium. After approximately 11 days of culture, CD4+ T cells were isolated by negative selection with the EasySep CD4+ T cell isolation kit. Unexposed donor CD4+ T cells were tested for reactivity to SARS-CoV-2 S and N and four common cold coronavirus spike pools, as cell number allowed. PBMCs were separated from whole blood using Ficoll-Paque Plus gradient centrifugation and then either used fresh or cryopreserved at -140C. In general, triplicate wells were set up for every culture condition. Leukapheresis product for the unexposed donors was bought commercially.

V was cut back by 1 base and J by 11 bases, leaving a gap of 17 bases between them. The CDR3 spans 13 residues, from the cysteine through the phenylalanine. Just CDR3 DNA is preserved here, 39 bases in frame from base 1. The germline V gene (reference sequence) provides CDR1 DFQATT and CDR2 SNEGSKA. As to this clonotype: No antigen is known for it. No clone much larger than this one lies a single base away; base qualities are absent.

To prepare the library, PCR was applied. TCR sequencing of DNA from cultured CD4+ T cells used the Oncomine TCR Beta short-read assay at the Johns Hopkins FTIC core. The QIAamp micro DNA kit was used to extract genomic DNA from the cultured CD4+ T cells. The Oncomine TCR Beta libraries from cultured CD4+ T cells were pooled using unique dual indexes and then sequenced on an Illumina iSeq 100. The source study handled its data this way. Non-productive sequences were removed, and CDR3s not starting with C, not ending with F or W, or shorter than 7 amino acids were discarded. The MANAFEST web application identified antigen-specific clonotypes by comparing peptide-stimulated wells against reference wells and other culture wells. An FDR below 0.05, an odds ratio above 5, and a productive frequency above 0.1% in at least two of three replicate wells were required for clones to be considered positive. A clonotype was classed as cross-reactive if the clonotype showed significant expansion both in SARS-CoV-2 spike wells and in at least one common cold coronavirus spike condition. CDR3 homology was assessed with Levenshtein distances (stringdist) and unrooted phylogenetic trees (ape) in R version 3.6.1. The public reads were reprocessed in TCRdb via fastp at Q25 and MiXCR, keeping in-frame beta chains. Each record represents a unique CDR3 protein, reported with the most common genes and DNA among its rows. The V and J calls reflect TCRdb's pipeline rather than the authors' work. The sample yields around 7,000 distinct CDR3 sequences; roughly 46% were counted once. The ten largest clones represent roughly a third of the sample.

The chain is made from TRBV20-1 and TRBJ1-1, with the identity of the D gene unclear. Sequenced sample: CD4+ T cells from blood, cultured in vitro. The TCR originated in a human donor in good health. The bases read TGCAGTGCTAGAGGTACAAGCCTCCGTGAGGCTTTCTTT. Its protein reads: CSARGTSLREAFF.